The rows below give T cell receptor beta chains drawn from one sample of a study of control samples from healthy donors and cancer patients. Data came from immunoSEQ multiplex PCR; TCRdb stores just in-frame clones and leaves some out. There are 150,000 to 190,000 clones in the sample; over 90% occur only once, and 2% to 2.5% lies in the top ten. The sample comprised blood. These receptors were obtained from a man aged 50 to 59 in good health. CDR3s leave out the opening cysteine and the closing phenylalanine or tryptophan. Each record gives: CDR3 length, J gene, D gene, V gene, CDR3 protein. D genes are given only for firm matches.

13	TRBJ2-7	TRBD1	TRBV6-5	ASSTGTGVSYEQY
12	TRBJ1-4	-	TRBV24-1	ATRGAGPNEKLF
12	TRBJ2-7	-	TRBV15	ATSRDPGSYEQY
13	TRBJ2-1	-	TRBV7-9	ASSSGPISYNEQF
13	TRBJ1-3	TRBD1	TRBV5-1	ASSFGTGGGNTIY
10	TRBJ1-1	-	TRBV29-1	SVEPGDTEAF
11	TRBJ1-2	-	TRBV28	ASTRTLNYGYT
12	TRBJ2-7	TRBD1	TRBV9	ASSGQGARNEQY
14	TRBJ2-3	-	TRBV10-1	ASSSLAAGSTDTQY
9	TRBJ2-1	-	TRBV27	ASSQNNEQF
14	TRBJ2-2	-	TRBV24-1	ATSAPGLLNTGELF
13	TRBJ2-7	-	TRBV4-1	ASSQDNRPNDEQY
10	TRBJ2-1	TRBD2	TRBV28	ASKELAGDQF
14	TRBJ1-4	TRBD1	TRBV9	ASSVYRDRSNEKLF
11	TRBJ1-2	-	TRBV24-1	ATSDPGVSGYT
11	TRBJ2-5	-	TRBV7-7	ASSLNGKETQY
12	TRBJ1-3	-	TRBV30	AWSTGSSGNTIY
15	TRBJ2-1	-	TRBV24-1	ATSDPSGGMNYNEQF
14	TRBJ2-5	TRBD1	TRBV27	ASRPPTGTGKETQY
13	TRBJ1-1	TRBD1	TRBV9	ASSGLRDRHTEAF
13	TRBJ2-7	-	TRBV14	ASSQAPRVSYEQY
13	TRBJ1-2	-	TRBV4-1	ASSQVQGRSYGYT
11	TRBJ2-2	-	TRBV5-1	ASSQGNTGELF